The T cell receptor (beta chain) described here comes from a study of lymphopenia after photon versus proton radiotherapy. Whole-study findings and limits: Under photons, naive T cells and diversity fell while effector/memory populations rose.

The V end lost 0 bases, the J end lost 3 bases, and 7 bases lay between the germline ends. Germline loops: CDR1 SGHRS, CDR2 YFSETQ. The CDR3 covers 14 residues. Using immunoSEQ multiplex PCR, the repertoire was profiled, and TCRdb retains in-frame clones only, with some absent. The sample includes 7,000 to 8,500 clones, just under 95% of them seen just once. Of note for this clone: The target antigen is unknown.

The chain uses TRBV5-1 and TRBJ1-5; D call uncertain. The receptor was derived from a woman aged 50 to 60 with cholangiocarcinoma. The material sequenced was peripheral blood, taken from a patient treated with photon-based radiotherapy. The CDR3 DNA sequence: TGCGCCAGCAGCTTGGACGGAAACAATCAGCCCCAGCATTTT. It encodes CASSLDGNNQPQHF.